The rows below give T cell receptor beta chains drawn from one sample of a study of cytomegalovirus exposure and HLA in healthy donors. Only in-frame clones appear in the TCRdb table, and some are missing; sequencing was by immunoSEQ multiplex PCR. The sample includes about 200,000 clones, more than 75% seen only once; the top ten take more than 0.35%. Sequencing was performed on PBMCs. Receptors originate from a male donor in good health and CMV-seropositive. Each CDR3 is given with its conserved first and last residue. D genes are given only for firm matches. Clone size is stated in some rows and not others, as once, few, many or a class when expanded.

d_call j_call clone_size cdr3_length v_call cdr3_nt cdr3_aa
TRBD2 TRBJ2-7 NA 18 TRBV4-1 TGCGCCAGCAGCCAAGATCCGCCTAGCGGGCGATACTCCTACGAGCAGTACTTC CASSQDPPSGRYSYEQYF
NA TRBJ1-2 NA 14 TRBV19 TGTGCCAGTAGTATGGGCAGGAACCGCTATGGCTACACCTTC CASSMGRNRYGYTF
NA TRBJ2-7 few 12 TRBV30 TGTGCCTGGAGTGTAGACAGCTACGAGCAGTACTTC CAWSVDSYEQYF
NA TRBJ2-5 NA 12 TRBV15 TGTGCCACCAGCCCAGGCCGTGAGACCCAGTACTTC CATSPGRETQYF
NA TRBJ2-2 NA 17 TRBV7-3 TGTGCCAGCAGCCCCCGACCCGGCTCGCGAGGGACCGGGGAGCTGTTTTTT CASSPRPGSRGTGELFF
NA TRBJ1-1 NA 13 TRBV28 TGTGCCAGCACCTCTACCAACACAGTTAGAGCTTTCTTT CASTSTNTVRAFF
NA TRBJ1-1 NA 18 TRBV19 TGTGCCAGTAGTGCTTTTAACTTCGGGGGACCCATGAACACTGAAGCTTTCTTT CASSAFNFGGPMNTEAFF
NA TRBJ1-3 NA 14 TRBV4-2 TGTGCCAGCAGCCCAGACAGGACTGGAAACACCATATATTTT CASSPDRTGNTIYF
NA TRBJ2-7 NA 10 TRBV20-1 TGCAGTGCCGAACACTACGAGCAGTACTTC CSAEHYEQYF
NA TRBJ2-5 NA 13 TRBV7-2 TGTGCCAGCAGCTTAGGCAGTCAAGAGACCCAGTACTTC CASSLGSQETQYF
NA TRBJ2-7 NA 11 TRBV6-5 TGTGCCAGCAGCCGGGACTACGAGCAGTACTTC CASSRDYEQYF
TRBD1 TRBJ2-5 NA 15 TRBV6-6 TGTGCCAGCAGTTACTCCCTCGGACAGGGGGAGACCCAGTACTTC CASSYSLGQGETQYF
TRBD2 TRBJ2-3 NA 17 TRBV4-3 TGCGCCAGCAGCCAAGATACTAGCGGGAATCGAGCAGATACGCAGTATTTT CASSQDTSGNRADTQYF
TRBD2 TRBJ2-7 NA 16 TRBV4-2 TGTGCCAGCAGCCAAGGTAGACTAGCGGGGTCCTACGAGCAGTACTTC CASSQGRLAGSYEQYF
NA TRBJ1-2 NA 15 TRBV19 TGTGCCAGCAGTGTCGAGGGGGTAGGAAACTATGGCTACACCTTC CASSVEGVGNYGYTF
NA TRBJ2-5 NA 14 TRBV5-4 TGTGCCAGCAGCTCCCCGGGACTCAAAGAGACCCAGTACTTC CASSSPGLKETQYF
TRBD1 TRBJ2-1 NA 13 TRBV5-6 TGTGCCAGCAGCGTAGACAGGGTCGATGAGCAGTTCTTC CASSVDRVDEQFF
NA TRBJ2-7 NA 17 TRBV4-1 TGCGCCAGCAGCCAACCGGACTGGCGGGGGCCCTCCTACGAGCAGTACTTC CASSQPDWRGPSYEQYF
NA TRBJ2-7 NA 14 TRBV5-1 TGCGCCAGCAGCTTCCGGGGGAGCTCCTACGAGCAGTACTTC CASSFRGSSYEQYF
TRBD2 TRBJ2-7 NA 14 TRBV27 TGTGCCACCCGACTAGCGGGAGGTTTGGAAGAGCAGTACTTC CATRLAGGLEEQYF
TRBD1 TRBJ2-5 NA 14 TRBV14 TGTGCCAGCAGCCAAGTTTCGACAGGGGGCCAGCAGTACTTC CASSQVSTGGQQYF
NA TRBJ1-2 NA 15 TRBV4-1 TGCGCCAGCAGCCAAGTTCAGGGACTCAACTATGGCTACACCTTC CASSQVQGLNYGYTF
NA TRBJ1-1 NA 15 TRBV19 TGTGCCAGTAGTATAAGGGGAAGAGTGAACACTGAAGCTTTCTTT CASSIRGRVNTEAFF
NA TRBJ2-7 NA 14 TRBV5-4 TGTGCCAGCAGTTTTGGGGGGGCGGTCTACGAGCAGTACTTC CASSFGGAVYEQYF
TRBD2 TRBJ2-1 NA 13 TRBV6-5 TGTGCCAGCAGCTTGACTAGCGGGGCCGAGCAGTTCTTC CASSLTSGAEQFF
NA TRBJ2-1 NA 16 TRBV9 TGTGCCAGCAGCGTAGGTTTGAGCCGATCCTACAATGAGCAGTTCTTC CASSVGLSRSYNEQFF
NA TRBJ2-1 once 15 TRBV18 TGTGCCAGCTCACCACAAAGGGGTGAAGCTAATGAGCAGTTCTTC CASSPQRGEANEQFF
NA TRBJ1-5 NA 16 TRBV7-2 TGTGCCAGCAGCCACGCCGACGGTTATAGCAATCAGTCCCAGCATTTT CASSHADGYSNQSQHF
TRBD1 TRBJ1-1 NA 15 TRBV19 TGTGCCAGTAGTATACAATTGGGACAGGGCACTGAAGCTTTCTTT CASSIQLGQGTEAFF
TRBD2 TRBJ2-5 NA 15 TRBV9 TGTGCCAGCAGCGTAGATGTTAGCGGGATGAAGACCCAGTACTTC CASSVDVSGMKTQYF
NA TRBJ2-2 once 11 TRBV7-3 TGTGCCAGCAGCTTAACCGGGGAGCCGTTTTTT CASSLTGEPFF
NA TRBJ1-4 NA 17 TRBV11-1 TGTGCCAGCAGACGGACAGAAGCATATTTGGCTAATGAAAAACTGTTTTTT CASRRTEAYLANEKLFF
NA TRBJ1-1 NA 15 TRBV2 TGTGCCAGCAGTGGAAAGACAGGCTCGCCGACTGAAGCTTTCTTT CASSGKTGSPTEAFF
TRBD2 TRBJ2-1 NA 17 TRBV9 TGTGCCAGCAGCTCCCGAGGTACTAGCGGGAGGGACGATGAGCAGTTCTTC CASSSRGTSGRDDEQFF
NA TRBJ2-7 once 13 TRBV11-2 TGTGCCAGCAGCCCCGGGGGTTCCTACGAGCAGTACTTC CASSPGGSYEQYF
TRBD2 TRBJ2-7 NA 15 TRBV5-1 TGCGCCAGCAATGGACTAGCGGGACCCGGGGGCGAGCAGTACTTC CASNGLAGPGGEQYF
TRBD1 TRBJ1-3 NA 16 TRBV27 TGTGCCAGCAGAAGGGGGCCGACAGACTCTGGAAACACCATATATTTT CASRRGPTDSGNTIYF
NA TRBJ1-4 NA 20 TRBV7-7 TGTGCTAGCAGCTCCTCCAGGGACTCTTTCGTCCTATACTCCAATGAAAAACTGTTTTTT CASSSSRDSFVLYSNEKLFF
TRBD1 TRBJ2-7 NA 13 TRBV9 TGTGCCAGCAGCTCCGACGACAGGGGTAAGCAGTACTTC CASSSDDRGKQYF
NA TRBJ1-1 NA 14 TRBV11-2 TGTGCCAGCAGCTTAGATCTTGGAGGGACTGAAGCTTTCTTT CASSLDLGGTEAFF
TRBD1 TRBJ1-1 once 15 TRBV19 TGTGCCAGTAGCCCAGGGACAGCATTGAACACTGAAGCTTTCTTT CASSPGTALNTEAFF
NA TRBJ2-7 NA 13 TRBV6-6 TGTGCCAGCTCGTACAGGACTAACTACGAGCAGTACTTC CASSYRTNYEQYF
TRBD1 TRBJ2-7 NA 13 TRBV11-3 TGTGCCAGCAGCTCGGGACAGGGGAGGACTCCGTACTTC CASSSGQGRTPYF
NA TRBJ1-5 NA 14 TRBV2 TGTGCCAGCAGCGGGACGGGAGGCAATCAGCCCCAGCATTTT CASSGTGGNQPQHF
NA TRBJ1-1 NA 13 TRBV6-5 TGTGCCAGCAGACGAACAGGGAACACTGAAGCTTTCTTT CASRRTGNTEAFF
NA TRBJ2-7 NA 15 TRBV9 TGTGCCAGCAGCGTGGACAGTTTGAGCTCCTACGAGCAGTACTTC CASSVDSLSSYEQYF